The present TCR beta chain was sequenced within a study of T cell clonotyping in hematopoietic cell transplantation. Concerning this clone itself: Antigen unknown.

The study, taken as a whole, reports: Broader posttransplant TCR repertoire diversity was predicted by graft donor and pretransplant recipient Inverse Simpson Index values. Few recipient clonotypes overlapped donors; over 95% were de novo at given depth. Pathologically expanded recipient clonotypes increased progressively from day 30 to day 180 as diversity fell.

Sequencing used immunoSEQ multiplex PCR; TCRdb keeps in-frame clones, though not all of them. The sample has about 41,000 clones; around 85% are singletons. Time point meaning: recipient sample about 28 days before transplant, after cytoreduction. This TCR was sampled from a man between 60 and 75 years old with acute myeloid leukemia. Some clones in this sample may be carry-over from other donors' samples. Sample: peripheral blood mononuclear cells, taken before stem cell transplant.

For the CDR3, the DNA is TGTGCCAGTAGTATTGGGCAGCCAAATTCACCCCTCCACTTT. Protein: CASSIGQPNSPLHF. The V gene is TRBV19, the J gene TRBJ1-6; D unclear. The CDR3 has 14 amino acids. CDR1 is LNHDA, CDR2 SQIVND, per germline (reference sequence). The V and J ends lost 3 bases and 7 bases respectively, with 10 bases between them.